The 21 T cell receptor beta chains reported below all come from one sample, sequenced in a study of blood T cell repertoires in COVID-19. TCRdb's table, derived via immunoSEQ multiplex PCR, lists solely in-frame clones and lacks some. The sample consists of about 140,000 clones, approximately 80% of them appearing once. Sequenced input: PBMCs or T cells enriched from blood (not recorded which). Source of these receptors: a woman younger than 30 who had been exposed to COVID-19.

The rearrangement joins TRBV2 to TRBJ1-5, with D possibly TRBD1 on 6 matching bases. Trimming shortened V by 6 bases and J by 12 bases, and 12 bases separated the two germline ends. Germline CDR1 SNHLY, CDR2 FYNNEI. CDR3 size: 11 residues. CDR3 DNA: TGTGCCAGCAGGATCCAGGGGATCCAGCATTTT. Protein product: CASRIQGIQHF.

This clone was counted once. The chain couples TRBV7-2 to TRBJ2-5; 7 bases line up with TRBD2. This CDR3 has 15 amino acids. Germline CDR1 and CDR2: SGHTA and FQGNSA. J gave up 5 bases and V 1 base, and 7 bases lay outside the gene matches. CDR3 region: CASSLVWEGGETQYF. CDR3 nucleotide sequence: TGTGCCAGCAGCTTAGTCTGGGAGGGCGGGGAGACCCAGTACTTC.

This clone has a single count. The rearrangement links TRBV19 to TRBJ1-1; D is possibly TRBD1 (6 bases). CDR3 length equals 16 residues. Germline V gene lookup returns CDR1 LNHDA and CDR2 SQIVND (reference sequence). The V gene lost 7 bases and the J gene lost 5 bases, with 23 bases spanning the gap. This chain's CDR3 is CASTKGPGGGGTEAFF. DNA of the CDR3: TGTGCCAGTACTAAGGGACCGGGAGGAGGGGGGACTGAAGCTTTCTTT.

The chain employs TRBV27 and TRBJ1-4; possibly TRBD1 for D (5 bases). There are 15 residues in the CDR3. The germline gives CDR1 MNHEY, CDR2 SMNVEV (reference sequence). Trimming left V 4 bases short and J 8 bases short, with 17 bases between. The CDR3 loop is CASSSVGTGGEKLFF. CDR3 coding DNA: TGTGCCAGCAGTTCAGTCGGGACCGGGGGAGAAAAACTGTTTTTT.

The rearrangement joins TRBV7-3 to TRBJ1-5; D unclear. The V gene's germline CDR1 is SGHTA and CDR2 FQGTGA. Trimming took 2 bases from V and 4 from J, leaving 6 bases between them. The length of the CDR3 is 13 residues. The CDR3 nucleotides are TGTGCCAGCAGCTTAGGCTTTAATCAGCCCCAGCATTTT. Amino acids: CASSLGFNQPQHF.

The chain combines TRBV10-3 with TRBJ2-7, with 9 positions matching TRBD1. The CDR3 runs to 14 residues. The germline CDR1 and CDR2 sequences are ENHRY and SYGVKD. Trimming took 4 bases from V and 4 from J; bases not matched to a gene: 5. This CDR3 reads CAISGDRELYEQYF. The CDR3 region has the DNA TGTGCCATCAGTGGGGACAGGGAATTGTACGAGCAGTACTTC.

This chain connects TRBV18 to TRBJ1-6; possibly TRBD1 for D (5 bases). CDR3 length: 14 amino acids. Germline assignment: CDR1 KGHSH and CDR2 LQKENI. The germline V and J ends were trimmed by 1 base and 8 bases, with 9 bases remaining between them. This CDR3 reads CASSPQTGDSPLHF. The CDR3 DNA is TGTGCCAGCTCACCACAGACGGGGGATTCACCCCTCCACTTT.

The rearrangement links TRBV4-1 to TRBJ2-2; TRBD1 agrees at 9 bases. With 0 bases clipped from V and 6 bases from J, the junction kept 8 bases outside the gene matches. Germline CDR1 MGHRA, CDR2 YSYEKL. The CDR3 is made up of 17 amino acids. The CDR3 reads CASSQDLGTGFAGELFF. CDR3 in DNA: TGCGCCAGCAGCCAAGATCTGGGGACAGGGTTTGCCGGGGAGCTGTTTTTT.

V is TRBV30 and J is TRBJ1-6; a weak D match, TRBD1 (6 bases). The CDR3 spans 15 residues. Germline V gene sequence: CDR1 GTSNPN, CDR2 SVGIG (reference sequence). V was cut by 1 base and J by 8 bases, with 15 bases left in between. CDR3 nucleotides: TGTGCCTGGAGTGGCCTTGGGGGCGCTTATTCACCCCTCCACTTT. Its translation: CAWSGLGGAYSPLHF.

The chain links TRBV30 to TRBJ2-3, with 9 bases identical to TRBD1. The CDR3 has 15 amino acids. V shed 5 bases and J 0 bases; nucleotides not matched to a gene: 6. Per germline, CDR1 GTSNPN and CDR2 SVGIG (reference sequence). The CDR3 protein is CAWQRGTGSTDTQYF. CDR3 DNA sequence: TGTGCCTGGCAGCGCGGGACAGGGAGCACAGATACGCAGTATTTT.

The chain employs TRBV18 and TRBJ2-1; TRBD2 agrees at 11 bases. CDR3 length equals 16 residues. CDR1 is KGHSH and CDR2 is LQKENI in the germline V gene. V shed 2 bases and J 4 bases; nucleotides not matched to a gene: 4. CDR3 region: CASSPTGTSGYNEQFF. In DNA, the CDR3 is TGTGCCAGCTCACCAACCGGGACTAGCGGATACAATGAGCAGTTCTTC.

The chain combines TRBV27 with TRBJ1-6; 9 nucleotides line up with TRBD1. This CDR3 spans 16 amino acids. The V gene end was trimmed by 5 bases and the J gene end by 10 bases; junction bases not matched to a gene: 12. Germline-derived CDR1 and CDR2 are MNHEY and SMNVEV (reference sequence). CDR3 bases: TGTGCCAGCAGTAAACGAGTCCGGACAGGGGAATCACCCCTCCACTTT. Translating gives CASSKRVRTGESPLHF.

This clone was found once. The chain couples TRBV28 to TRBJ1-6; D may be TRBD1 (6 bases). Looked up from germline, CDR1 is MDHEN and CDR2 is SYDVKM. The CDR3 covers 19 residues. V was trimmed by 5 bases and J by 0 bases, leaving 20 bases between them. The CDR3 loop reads CASSAPGHRLSSYNSPLHF. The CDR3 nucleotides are TGTGCCAGCAGTGCCCCGGGACACCGTTTGAGCTCCTATAATTCACCCCTCCACTTT.

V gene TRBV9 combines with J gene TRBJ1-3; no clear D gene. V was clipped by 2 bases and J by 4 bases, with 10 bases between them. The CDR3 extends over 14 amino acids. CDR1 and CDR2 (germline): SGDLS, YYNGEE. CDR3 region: CASSVAGNGNTIYF. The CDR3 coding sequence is TGTGCCAGCAGCGTTGCAGGTAACGGAAACACCATATATTTT.

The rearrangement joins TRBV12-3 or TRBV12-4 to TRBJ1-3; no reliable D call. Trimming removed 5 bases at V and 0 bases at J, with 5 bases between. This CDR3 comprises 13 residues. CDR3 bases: TGTGCCAGCAGTCAGAACTCTGGAAACACCATATATTTT. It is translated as CASSQNSGNTIYF.

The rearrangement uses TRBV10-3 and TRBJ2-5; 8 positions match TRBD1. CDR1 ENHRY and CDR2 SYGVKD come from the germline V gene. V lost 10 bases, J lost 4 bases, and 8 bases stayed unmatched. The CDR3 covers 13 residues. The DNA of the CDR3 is TGTGCCACTCAGGACAGGGAACGAGAGACCCAGTACTTC. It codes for CATQDRERETQYF.

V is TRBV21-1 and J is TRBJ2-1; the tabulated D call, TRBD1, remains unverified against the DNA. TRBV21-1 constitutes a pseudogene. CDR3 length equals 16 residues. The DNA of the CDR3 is TGTGCCAGCAGTCTCCGGGGGGACAGGTCCTACAATGAGCAGTTCTTC. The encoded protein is CASSLRGDRSYNEQFF.

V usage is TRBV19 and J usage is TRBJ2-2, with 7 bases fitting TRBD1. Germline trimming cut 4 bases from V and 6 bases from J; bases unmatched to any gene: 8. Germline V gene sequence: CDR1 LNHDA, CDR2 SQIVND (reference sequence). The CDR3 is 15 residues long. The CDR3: CASSTRQGWAGELFF. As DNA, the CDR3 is TGTGCCAGTAGTACCCGACAGGGTTGGGCCGGGGAGCTGTTTTTT. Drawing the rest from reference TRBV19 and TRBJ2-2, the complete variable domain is DGGITQSPKYLFRKEGQNVTLSCEQNLNHDAMYWYRQDPGQGLRLIYYSQIVNDFQKGDIAEGYSVSREKKESFPLTVTSAQKNPTAFYLCASSTRQGWAGELFFGEGSRLTVL.

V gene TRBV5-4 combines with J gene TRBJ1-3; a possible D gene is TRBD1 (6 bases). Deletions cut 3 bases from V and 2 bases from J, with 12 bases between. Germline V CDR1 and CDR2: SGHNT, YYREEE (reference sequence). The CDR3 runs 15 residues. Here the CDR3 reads CASSYFDRPGNTIYF. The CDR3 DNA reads TGTGCCAGCAGCTATTTTGACAGGCCTGGAAACACCATATATTTT.

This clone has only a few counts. CDR3 sequence: CASSLDSTGYGYTF. The CDR3 nucleotides are TGTGCCAGCAGCTTAGACTCAACAGGGTATGGCTACACCTTC. The chain has TRBV7-2 and TRBJ1-2, with TRBD1 as a possible D gene (6 bases). CDR3 length equals 14 residues. Germline values: CDR1 SGHTA, CDR2 FQGNSA. The germline V and J ends were trimmed by 1 base and 5 bases, with 11 bases remaining between them.

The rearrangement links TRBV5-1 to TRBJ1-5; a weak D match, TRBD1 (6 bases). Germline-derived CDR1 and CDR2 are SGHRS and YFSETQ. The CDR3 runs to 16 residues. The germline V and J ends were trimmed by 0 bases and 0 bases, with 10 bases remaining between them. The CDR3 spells CASSLGDIYSNQPQHF. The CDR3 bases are TGCGCCAGCAGCTTGGGGGACATCTATAGCAATCAGCCCCAGCATTTT. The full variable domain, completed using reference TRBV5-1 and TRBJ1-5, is KAGVTQTPRYLIKTRGQQVTLSCSPISGHRSVSWYQQTPGQGLQFLFEYFSETQRNKGNFPGRFSGRQFSNSRSEMNVSTLELGDSALYLCASSLGDIYSNQPQHFGDGTRLSIL.